These 16 T cell receptor beta chains share one sample of origin, sequenced in a study of radiation and T cells in renal cell carcinoma. The data were produced by immunoSEQ multiplex PCR, yet TCRdb's version contains in-frame clones alone and is incomplete. The sample holds about 140,000 clones, around four fifths seen once. The time point here: baseline pretreatment blood. Treatment in this sample: 15 Gy SBRT to primary tumor, nephrectomy 4 weeks later. The sequencing here drew on blood, taken from a patient whose treatment included radiotherapy and nephrectomy. The receptors were gathered from a woman aged 45 to 65 with renal cell carcinoma.

This sequence joins TRBV14 and TRBJ2-1; D gene unclear. The V and J ends lost 1 base and 10 bases respectively, with 14 bases between them. The CDR3 runs 14 residues. CDR1 is SGHDN and CDR2 is FVKESK in the germline V gene. Written as DNA, the CDR3 is TGTGCCAGCAGCCAAGGACAATGGGGATGGGAGCAGTTCTTC. Its translation is CASSQGQWGWEQFF.

The rearrangement joins TRBV6-6 to TRBJ1-5; perhaps TRBD1 as D (6 bases). CDR3 length: 13 residues. V was trimmed by 8 bases and J by 3 bases, leaving 11 bases between them. The germline V gene encodes CDR1 MNHNY and CDR2 SVGAGI (reference sequence). The CDR3 bases are TGTGCCAGCGAGACAGGTCTCAATCAGCCCCAGCATTTT. Residues: CASETGLNQPQHF.

This chain links TRBV7-2 with TRBJ2-1; D perhaps matches TRBD2 (5 bases). Germline CDR1 and CDR2: SGHTA and FQGNSA. This CDR3 has 16 residues. Trimming pared 4 bases from V and 0 bases from J, leaving 13 bases between. The CDR3, as DNA: TGTGCCAGCAGCTCCCTCGCTGGGAGCTCCTACAATGAGCAGTTCTTC. It specifies CASSSLAGSSYNEQFF.

V usage is TRBV28 and J usage is TRBJ2-5; a weak D match, TRBD1 (6 bases). Germline V gene data show CDR1 as MDHEN and CDR2 as SYDVKM. Trimming removed 5 bases from V and 2 bases from J, with 12 bases in between. The CDR3 has 14 residues. The CDR3 loop is CASSQQGPQETQYF. The CDR3 coding sequence is TGTGCCAGCAGTCAACAGGGTCCTCAAGAGACCCAGTACTTC.

The chain carries TRBV15 and TRBJ1-5; the D gene is possibly TRBD1 (6 bases). This CDR3 contains 15 residues. Trimming shortened V by 3 bases and J by 0 bases, and 9 bases separated the two germline ends. CDR1 is LNHNV, CDR2 YYDKDF, per germline (reference sequence). CDR3 region: CATSSLQGSNQPQHF. The CDR3 DNA is TGTGCCACCAGCAGTCTACAGGGTAGCAATCAGCCCCAGCATTTT. The entire variable domain, with the rest obtained from reference TRBV15 and TRBJ1-5, is as follows: DAMVIQNPRYQVTQFGKPVTLSCSQTLNHNVMYWYQQKSSQAPKLLFHYYDKDFNNEADTPDNFQSRRPNTSFCFLDIRSPGLGDTAMYLCATSSLQGSNQPQHFGDGTRLSIL.

The chain has TRBV4-2 and TRBJ2-7; possibly TRBD1 for D (6 bases). V was cut by 0 bases and J by 0 bases, with 9 bases left in between. CDR3 length equals 15 residues. Germline V gene lookup returns CDR1 LGHNA and CDR2 YNFKEQ. CDR3 region: CASSQDMGASYEQYF. CDR3 DNA: TGTGCCAGCAGCCAAGATATGGGGGCCTCCTACGAGCAGTACTTC.

The chain employs TRBV14 and TRBJ1-1; no clear D. This CDR3 has 12 amino acids. V lost 2 bases, J lost 8 bases, and 9 bases lay in between. Looked up from germline, CDR1 is SGHDN and CDR2 is FVKESK. CDR3 DNA: TGTGCCAGCAGCCAAAGTCGAGTGGAAGCTTTCTTT. Amino acid sequence: CASSQSRVEAFF.

This clone has a single count. The sample contains more than one DNA sequence encoding this CDR3. The V gene is TRBV29-1, the J gene TRBJ2-2, with D uncertain. V lost 1 base and J 5 bases, leaving 2 bases between the germline ends. The CDR3 sequence is 11 residues long. In germline, CDR1 is SQVTM, CDR2 ANQGSEA. The CDR3 here is CSVEGTGELFF. DNA for the CDR3: TGCAGCGTTGAAGGGACCGGGGAGCTGTTTTTT.

J is TRBJ1-1 and V is TRBV7-6; no clear D. Looked up from germline, CDR1 is SGHVS and CDR2 is FNYEAQ. The CDR3 sequence is 15 residues long. The V end was cut by 3 bases, the J end by 1 base, with 12 bases between. DNA for the CDR3: TGTGCCAGCAGCTTGGACTGGGAGAGGAACACTGAAGCTTTCTTT. It translates to CASSLDWERNTEAFF.

This clone was observed a few times. This rearrangement joins TRBV18 to TRBJ1-6; 10 nucleotides line up with TRBD1. With V trimmed by 1 base and J by 1 base, 1 base remained unmatched. Looked up from germline, CDR1 is KGHSH and CDR2 is LQKENI. The CDR3 covers 17 residues. The CDR3: CASSPRDRGSYNSPLHF. In DNA form, the CDR3 reads TGTGCCAGCTCACCACGGGACAGGGGTTCCTATAATTCACCCCTCCACTTT.

CDR3 loop: CASSSSGTPKHTGELFF. The CDR3 DNA reads as TGCGCCAGCAGCTCTTCCGGGACACCGAAGCACACCGGGGAGCTGTTTTTT. This sequence joins TRBV5-1 and TRBJ2-2; possible D gene TRBD1, 6 bases. The V end lost 3 bases, the J end lost 3 bases, and 18 bases lay between the germline ends. Germline V gene sequence: CDR1 SGHRS, CDR2 YFSETQ. CDR3 size: 17 residues.

This clone occurred a few times. The J gene is TRBJ1-1, the V gene TRBV5-4; D unresolved. Germline loops: CDR1 SGHNT, CDR2 YYREEE (reference sequence). V gave up 4 bases and J gave up 1 base, with 14 bases separating them. This CDR3 is built from 15 residues. This chain's CDR3 is CASSKPTTENTEAFF. The DNA of the CDR3 is TGTGCCAGCAGCAAACCCACTACAGAGAACACTGAAGCTTTCTTT.

The V call is TRBV2, the J call TRBJ2-1; D is unclear. The CDR3 length is 15 residues. Germline V gene lookup returns CDR1 SNHLY and CDR2 FYNNEI. The ends were cut back, 3 bases at V and 6 bases at J, with 15 bases in the middle. The CDR3 region is CASSDQELRSNEQFF. The CDR3 coding sequence is TGTGCCAGCAGTGACCAGGAACTGCGGTCCAATGAGCAGTTCTTC.

The sample holds a few counts of this clone. The chain carries TRBV14 and TRBJ2-3, with D unclear. The CDR3 spans 15 residues. Trimming pared 3 bases from V and 1 base from J, leaving 11 bases between. Germline CDR1 is SGHDN and CDR2 is FVKESK. The CDR3 DNA sequence: TGTGCCAGCAGCCAGGGCCGGTTGGGCACAGATACGCAGTATTTT. Translated: CASSQGRLGTDTQYF.

This sequence joins TRBV7-8 and TRBJ2-5, with D possibly matching TRBD1 (5 bases). From germline, CDR1 is SGHVS and CDR2 FQNEAQ. The V gene lost 7 bases and the J gene lost 4 bases, with 22 bases spanning the gap. This CDR3 contains 16 residues. CDR3 nucleotide sequence: TGTGCCAGCACGCTTCTCAGGGTGGGGAACCTAGAGACCCAGTACTTC. Residues: CASTLLRVGNLETQYF. The whole variable domain, filled in from reference TRBV7-8 and TRBJ2-5, reads GAGVSQSPRYKVAKRGQDVALRCDPISGHVSLFWYQQALGQGPEFLTYFQNEAQLDKSGLPSDRFFAERPEGSVSTLKIQRTQQEDSAVYLCASTLLRVGNLETQYFGPGTRLLVL.

The chain couples TRBV10-1 to TRBJ2-1; perhaps TRBD2 as D (5 bases). The CDR3 extends over 12 amino acids. Trimming stripped 2 bases from V and 6 bases from J, with 5 bases between. Germline V gene lookup returns CDR1 WNHNN and CDR2 SYGVQD (reference sequence). The CDR3: CASSEEGNEQFF. The DNA for the CDR3 is TGCGCCAGCAGTGAGGAGGGCAATGAGCAGTTCTTC.